These T cell receptor beta chains were read from a single sample in a study of HIV-infected patients and healthy controls. TCRdb analysed the 5' RACE reads with MiXCR anew, one entry per CDR3 protein. The sample has 10,000 to 15,000 distinct CDR3 sequences, under 13% seen once; the top ten hold roughly 6%. The sample was blood. The receptor source for this set is an adult in good health. Each CDR3 is given with its conserved first and last residue. The order of the fields is D gene, J gene, V gene, clone size, CDR3 DNA, CDR3 protein. D genes are given only for firm matches. Clone size is given for some rows only: seen once, a few or many times, or a class if the clone is expanded.

>-|TRBJ1-5|TRBV6-5|many
TGTGCCAGCGCGAAAGCGGGGGGTTGGATCAGCGGGGGTAGCAATCAGCCCCAGCATTTT
CASAKAGGWISGGSNQPQHF
>-|TRBJ1-1|TRBV6-5|many
TGTGCCAGCAGTTACTCCCAGGGGAGAACTGAAGCTTTCTTT
CASSYSQGRTEAFF
>-|TRBJ1-1|TRBV29-1|medium-sized
TGCAGCGCGTGGAGGGAAAGGACTGAAGCTTTCTTT
CSAWRERTEAFF
>-|TRBJ1-1|TRBV29-1|medium-sized
TGCAGCGTACTACCCGATCCCGGAGGACGGGAAGCTTTCTTT
CSVLPDPGGREAFF
>TRBD1|TRBJ1-3|TRBV25-1|many
TGTGCCAGCTCCGACGCCGGACAGGGGAATAACACCATATATTTT
CASSDAGQGNNTIYF
>TRBD2|TRBJ2-1|TRBV19|few
TGTGCCAGTAGTAGGGGGCCCGGGACTAGCGGGAGCTCCTACAATGAGCAGTTCTTC
CASSRGPGTSGSSYNEQFF
>-|TRBJ1-2|TRBV28|few
TGTGCCAGCAGTCTTACCGCCCCGTGGAGTGATGGCTACACCTTC
CASSLTAPWSDGYTF
>-|TRBJ1-2|TRBV6-6|many
TGTGCCAGCAGTTACTCCGTGTTCACAGGGCTACGGTTC
CASSYSVFTGLRF
>-|TRBJ1-2|TRBV2|medium-sized
TGTGCCAGCAGTGAGAGTTCATGGGGGGACGTTAACTATGGCTACACCTTC
CASSESSWGDVNYGYTF
>TRBD2|TRBJ2-5|TRBV7-9|medium-sized
TGTGCCAGCAGCGAAGGAGCGGGAGGGCCCTCAGAGACCCAGTACTTC
CASSEGAGGPSETQYF
>-|TRBJ1-3|TRBV6-5|many
TGTGCCAGCAGTTTACGGGGGACCGGAAACACCATATATTTT
CASSLRGTGNTIYF
>-|TRBJ1-1|TRBV18|-
TGTGCCAGCTCCCGAGACAGATTGAACACTGAAGCTTTCTTT
CASSRDRLNTEAFF
>TRBD1|TRBJ2-5|TRBV6-6|-
TGTGCCAGCAGACCAGGGGGCGGATCAGAGACCCAGTACTTC
CASRPGGGSETQYF
>TRBD1|TRBJ1-6|TRBV7-8|many
TGTGCCAGCAGCTTATCGGGACAGGGGGAATCACCCCTCCACTTT
CASSLSGQGESPLHF
>-|TRBJ2-6|TRBV4-2|-
TGTGCCAGCAGGGGAGGCTTCTCTGGGGCCAACGTCCTGACTTTC
CASRGGFSGANVLTF
>-|TRBJ2-1|TRBV20-1|-
TGCAGTGCTAGAGATCCACCTGAGCAGTTCTTC
CSARDPPEQFF
>-|TRBJ1-3|TRBV4-2|once
TGTGCCAGCAGCCAAGAAAGACGGGTGGAAGGAAACACCATATATTTT
CASSQERRVEGNTIYF
>-|TRBJ1-1|TRBV3-1|-
TGTGCCAGCAGCCCACGGACTGGGAACACTGAAGCTTTCTTT
CASSPRTGNTEAFF
>TRBD1|TRBJ1-1|TRBV28|-
TGTGCCAGGTCCCCCCCCGACAGGGGAAAGAACACTGAAGCTTTCTTT
CARSPPDRGKNTEAFF
>-|TRBJ2-5|TRBV7-8|-
TGTGCCAGCAGCCTTTCGGGAAAGACCCAGTACTTC
CASSLSGKTQYF
>-|TRBJ1-5|TRBV19|-
TGTGCCAGTAGTGCAGCCAACCAACTATTAGCGCCCCAGCATTTT
CASSAANQLLAPQHF
>-|TRBJ1-6|TRBV5-1|medium-sized
TGCGCCAGCAGCTTGGAAGGGACCTATAATTCACCCCTCCACTTT
CASSLEGTYNSPLHF
>TRBD1|TRBJ2-1|TRBV28|many
TGTGCCAGCAGCCCCTTCCCCGGGACAGGGGGCTCGAATGAGCAGTTCTTC
CASSPFPGTGGSNEQFF
>-|TRBJ1-1|TRBV6-2/TRBV6-3|-
TGTGCCAGCAGGGCAGGGTTCGCTGAAGCTTTCTTT
CASRAGFAEAFF
>-|TRBJ2-6|TRBV4-1|-
TGCGCCAGCAGCCAAGGTTGGACAGACTCTGGGGCCAACGTCCTGACTTTC
CASSQGWTDSGANVLTF
>-|TRBJ2-2|TRBV7-2|medium-sized
TGTGCCAGCAGCTTTCTTGGGGGGGAGCTGTTTTTT
CASSFLGGELFF
>TRBD2|TRBJ2-1|TRBV28|medium-sized
TGTGCCAGCAGTACACGACTAGCACTCTCAAGCTCCTACAATGAGCAGTTCTTC
CASSTRLALSSSYNEQFF
>-|TRBJ2-5|TRBV5-1|-
TGCGCCAGCAGCTACAGCCAAGAGACCCAGTACTTC
CASSYSQETQYF
>TRBD2|TRBJ2-1|TRBV9|many
TGTGCCAGCAGCGTAGTGGGACTAGCGTCCAATGAGCAGTTCTTC
CASSVVGLASNEQFF
>-|TRBJ2-7|TRBV5-1|many
TGCGCCAGCAGCTTGGGACTGGGCCACCGTTCTGCCGAGCAGTACTTC
CASSLGLGHRSAEQYF
>TRBD1|TRBJ2-7|TRBV25-1|few
TGTGCCAGCAGTGCTGACAGGGGGGCCTACGAGCAGTACTTC
CASSADRGAYEQYF
>-|TRBJ1-5|TRBV29-1|few
TGCAGCGTTGGTGGGGCAGGGGAGCAGCCCCAGCATTTT
CSVGGAGEQPQHF
>TRBD1|TRBJ2-7|TRBV7-9|medium-sized
TGTGCCAGCAGCTTAGGACAGGGTCGTCAGTACTTC
CASSLGQGRQYF
>-|TRBJ1-6|TRBV5-1|many
TGCGCCAGCAGCCTGAACAGGGTTAAGAATTCACCCCTCCACTTT
CASSLNRVKNSPLHF
>TRBD1|TRBJ1-2|TRBV28|many
TGTGCCAGTTTGTCTCGGACAGGGGATAACTATGGCTACACCTTC
CASLSRTGDNYGYTF
>TRBD2|TRBJ2-1|TRBV20-1|few
TGCAGTGCTAGAAGTCTAGCGGGAGAGACTACGTACAATGAGCAGTTCTTC
CSARSLAGETTYNEQFF
>TRBD1|TRBJ1-2|TRBV27|few
TGTGCCAGCAGTTTATCGGCAGGGGGGTTTAACTATGGCTACACCTTC
CASSLSAGGFNYGYTF
>-|TRBJ2-3|TRBV11-2|many
TGTGCCAGCAGCTCCGGAGGCGGGGATACGCAGTATTTT
CASSSGGGDTQYF
>-|TRBJ1-1|TRBV7-8|few
TGTGCCAGCAGCTTATTCTCTCGGACTTTGAACACTGAAGCTTTCTTT
CASSLFSRTLNTEAFF
>-|TRBJ2-7|TRBV12-3/TRBV12-4|many
TGTGCCAGCAGTTTAGCGCTCGGGGAGCAGTACTTC
CASSLALGEQYF
>TRBD1|TRBJ2-6|TRBV6-5|few
TGTGCCAGCAACAGGGGCTCTGGGGCCAACGTCCTGACTTTC
CASNRGSGANVLTF
>-|TRBJ2-1|TRBV9|-
TGTGCCAGCAGCAGACAGAACAATGAGCAGTTCTTC
CASSRQNNEQFF
>-|TRBJ2-2|TRBV6-1|many
TGTGCCAGCAGTGAAGGGTCGGGGACCGGGGAGCTGTTTTTT
CASSEGSGTGELFF
>-|TRBJ2-1|TRBV9|once
TGTGCCAGCAGCAGGGCTAGCGGAGGGGGCAATGAGCAGTTCTTC
CASSRASGGGNEQFF
>TRBD2|TRBJ2-3|TRBV7-2|-
TGTGCCAGCAGCCGAGCGGGACCTAACACAGATACGCAGTATTTT
CASSRAGPNTDTQYF
>-|TRBJ1-1|TRBV29-1|few
TGCAGCTGGGAAGCCGGACGAGGCACTGAAGCTTTCTTT
CSWEAGRGTEAFF
>-|TRBJ2-7|TRBV20-1|medium-sized
TGCAGTGCTAGGAGGGGAGCAGGGAGCTTCGAGCAGTACTTC
CSARRGAGSFEQYF
>-|TRBJ1-2|TRBV20-1|once
TGCAGTGCAAACCGGCCGGGCGACTATGGCTACACCTTC
CSANRPGDYGYTF
>-|TRBJ2-5|TRBV6-1|many
TGTGCCAGCAGCCTAAGCCCGTCGGAGACCCAGTACTTC
CASSLSPSETQYF
>-|TRBJ2-3|TRBV5-3|-
TGTGCCAGAAGCTATACGCAGTATTTT
CARSYTQYF
>-|TRBJ2-2|TRBV4-1|few
TGCGCCAGCAGCCAAGATTGGGGACTCTGGGGGAACACCGGGGAGCTGTTTTTT
CASSQDWGLWGNTGELFF
>-|TRBJ2-7|TRBV6-1|-
TGTGCCAGCAGTGAAGTCCAGGGCCACGAGCAGTACTTC
CASSEVQGHEQYF
>-|TRBJ2-6|TRBV29-1|few
TGCAGCGTCCATCTGACTGGGGCCAACGTCCTGACTTTC
CSVHLTGANVLTF